The rows below give T cell receptor beta chains drawn from one sample of a study of blood T cells in healthy people across ages. TCRdb redid the calling of the 5' RACE reads with MiXCR, one entry per CDR3 protein. The sample holds approximately 600,000 distinct CDR3 sequences; roughly 50% are singletons and the top ten take around 37%. Input material: blood. The receptors originated from a man aged 60 to 69 in good health. The CDR3 runs from the conserved cysteine through the conserved F or W. D genes are given only for firm matches. A row's size may be missing; if present it is once, few, many or a size class.

v_gene,len,abundance,d_gene,j_gene,CDR3aa,CDR3nt
TRBV20-1,15,.,.,TRBJ2-3,CSAVFRDRSTDTQYF,TGCAGTGCAGTCTTCCGGGACCGCAGCACAGATACGCAGTATTTT
TRBV20-1,16,.,TRBD1,TRBJ1-2,CSARDRRTGGADGYTF,TGCAGTGCTAGAGACCGAAGGACAGGTGGGGCGGATGGCTACACCTTC
TRBV29-1,18,.,TRBD1,TRBJ1-2,CSVDPVRGQRIPSYGYTF,TGCAGCGTTGACCCGGTCAGGGGGCAACGAATTCCTTCCTATGGCTACACCTTC
TRBV2,15,.,.,TRBJ2-7,CASSAPSDQAYEQYF,TGTGCCAGCAGTGCTCCTAGCGACCAAGCCTACGAGCAGTACTTC
TRBV6-6,14,.,TRBD2,TRBJ2-7,CASSYSGGEYEQYF,TGTGCCAGCAGTTACTCGGGAGGGGAATACGAGCAGTACTTC
TRBV18,17,.,TRBD1,TRBJ1-2,CASSPQRGQGVYYGYTF,TGTGCCAGCTCACCACAAAGAGGACAGGGGGTGTACTATGGCTACACCTTC
TRBV5-1,14,.,.,TRBJ2-1,CASSLLGNYNEQFF,TGCGCCAGCAGCTTGCTGGGGAATTACAATGAGCAGTTCTTC
TRBV9,15,.,TRBD1,TRBJ2-1,CASSPRTGLGNEQFF,TGTGCCAGCAGCCCAAGGACAGGGCTAGGCAATGAGCAGTTCTTC
TRBV28,18,few,TRBD1,TRBJ1-6,CASSLPKTGASYNSPLHF,TGTGCCAGCAGTTTACCCAAAACAGGGGCTAGCTATAATTCACCCCTCCACTTT
TRBV7-2,15,.,TRBD2,TRBJ2-7,CASSPSGRASYEQYF,TGTGCCAGCAGCCCTAGCGGGAGGGCGTCCTACGAGCAGTACTTC
TRBV29-1,16,once,.,TRBJ2-1,CSVEDTVHGGFSEQFF,TGCAGCGTTGAAGATACGGTCCACGGCGGATTCAGTGAGCAGTTCTTC
TRBV9,16,.,.,TRBJ2-1,CASSVEIRAGYNEQFF,TGTGCCAGTAGCGTAGAGATAAGGGCAGGGTACAATGAGCAGTTCTTC
TRBV12-3/TRBV12-4,14,.,.,TRBJ1-2,CASTLGIQNYGYTF,TGTGCCAGCACCTTAGGAATCCAAAACTATGGCTACACCTTC
TRBV5-1,15,.,.,TRBJ2-1,CASSFLGSSYNEQFF,TGCGCCAGCAGCTTTCTCGGGTCGTCCTACAATGAGCAGTTCTTC
TRBV29-1,13,.,TRBD1,TRBJ1-2,CSVELSGGYGYTF,TGCAGCGTTGAGTTGTCAGGGGGCTATGGCTACACCTTC
TRBV6-1,15,.,TRBD2,TRBJ2-7,CASSEHRGGPYEQYF,TGTGCCAGCAGTGAACACCGGGGGGGCCCCTACGAGCAGTACTTC
TRBV3-1,12,few,.,TRBJ1-2,CASRGRQDGYTF,TGTGCCAGCAGAGGCAGGCAGGATGGCTACACCTTC
TRBV10-3,14,.,.,TRBJ2-3,CAISESGNTDTQYF,TGTGCCATCAGTGAGTCGGGTAACACAGATACGCAGTATTTT
TRBV29-1,10,.,.,TRBJ2-3,CSGEADTQYF,TGCAGCGGGGAGGCAGATACGCAGTATTTT
TRBV27,15,.,.,TRBJ2-3,CVSSLWPTAINTQYF,TGTGTCAGCAGTTTATGGCCGACAGCTATTAATACGCAGTATTTT
TRBV5-1,12,.,.,TRBJ1-2,CASSPTHYGYTF,TGCGCCAGCAGCCCGACGCACTATGGCTACACCTTC
TRBV2,13,once,.,TRBJ1-4,CASRRDRREKLFF,TGTGCCAGCAGGAGGGACCGACGGGAAAAACTGTTTTTT
TRBV10-3,13,.,.,TRBJ1-1,CASEQSSGTEAFF,TGTGCCAGCGAACAGAGCTCGGGCACTGAAGCTTTCTTT
TRBV2,14,.,.,TRBJ2-5,CASSEDFGRETQYF,TGCGCCAGCAGTGAGGATTTTGGACGGGAGACCCAGTACTTC
TRBV29-1,12,.,TRBD2,TRBJ2-4,CSYAGGHNIQYF,TGCAGCTATGCGGGGGGGCACAACATTCAGTACTTC
TRBV7-2,15,.,TRBD1,TRBJ2-2,CASSLRTGTTGELFF,TGTGCCAGCAGCCTTAGGACAGGGACCACCGGGGAGCTGTTTTTT
TRBV20-1,15,.,.,TRBJ2-3,CSASKGDPKWDTQYF,TGCAGTGCTAGTAAGGGCGACCCAAAATGGGATACGCAGTATTTT
TRBV9,16,.,TRBD2,TRBJ2-1,CASSVGSGGVVNKQFF,TGTGCCAGCAGCGTAGGAAGCGGGGGGGTGGTCAATAAGCAGTTCTTC
TRBV20-1,13,.,.,TRBJ2-5,CSANGRVQETQYF,TGCAGTGCCAACGGCCGGGTGCAAGAGACCCAGTACTTC
TRBV6-1,16,.,.,TRBJ2-7,CACSEARTRSSYEQYF,TGTGCCTGCAGTGAAGCACGGACCCGGAGCTCCTACGAGCAGTACTTC
TRBV28,16,.,TRBD2,TRBJ2-1,CASRVTSGGAFHPQFF,TGTGCCAGCAGGGTGACTAGCGGGGGGGCCTTCCATCCCCAGTTCTTC
TRBV4-2,15,.,.,TRBJ2-5,CASSQDSESGETQYF,TGTGCCAGCAGCCAAGATAGTGAGAGCGGAGAGACCCAGTACTTC
TRBV20-1,13,few,.,TRBJ2-5,CSGFRGAPETQYF,TGCAGTGGCTTCCGGGGAGCCCCAGAGACCCAGTACTTC
TRBV7-7,20,.,TRBD2,TRBJ2-3,CASSLIPHSGGSTSTDTQYF,TGTGCCAGCAGCTTAATTCCCCATAGCGGGGGATCTACTAGCACAGATACGCAGTATTTT
TRBV12-3/TRBV12-4,14,few,TRBD1,TRBJ2-3,CASSSGQAGDTQYF,TGTGCCAGCAGTTCGGGACAGGCGGGCGATACGCAGTATTTT
TRBV6-5,14,few,TRBD1,TRBJ1-5,CASSDNQGVQPQHF,TGTGCCAGCAGTGACAACCAGGGGGTCCAGCCCCAGCATTTT
TRBV10-3,18,few,TRBD1,TRBJ1-2,CAISESSGQVTFGYGYTF,TGTGCCATCAGTGAGTCGTCGGGACAGGTGACCTTTGGGTATGGCTACACCTTC
TRBV7-2,9,.,.,TRBJ2-1,CASSLRQFF,TGTGCCAGCAGCTTAAGACAGTTCTTC
TRBV28,13,.,.,TRBJ1-3,CASPAKTGNTIYF,TGTGCCAGTCCTGCCAAAACTGGAAACACCATATATTTT
TRBV6-5,14,.,.,TRBJ2-1,CASTFTPQGREQFF,TGTGCCAGCACCTTCACCCCTCAGGGGCGTGAGCAGTTCTTC
TRBV20-1,13,few,.,TRBJ1-2,CSAREGSNYGYTF,TGCAGTGCTAGAGAAGGCTCTAACTATGGCTACACCTTC
TRBV11-2,15,.,.,TRBJ2-5,CASSLGEGRKETQYF,TGTGCCAGCAGCTTAGGTGAAGGACGGAAGGAGACCCAGTACTTC
TRBV20-1,12,.,.,TRBJ2-7,CSASQGVNEQYF,TGCAGTGCTAGCCAGGGAGTCAACGAGCAGTACTTC
TRBV29-1,14,.,.,TRBJ1-1,CSAAREAVSPEAFF,TGCAGCGCCGCACGGGAGGCCGTCTCCCCTGAAGCTTTCTTT
TRBV7-9,16,.,.,TRBJ1-2,CASSGRGRAPNYGYTF,TGTGCCAGCAGCGGAAGGGGAAGGGCGCCTAACTATGGCTACACCTTC